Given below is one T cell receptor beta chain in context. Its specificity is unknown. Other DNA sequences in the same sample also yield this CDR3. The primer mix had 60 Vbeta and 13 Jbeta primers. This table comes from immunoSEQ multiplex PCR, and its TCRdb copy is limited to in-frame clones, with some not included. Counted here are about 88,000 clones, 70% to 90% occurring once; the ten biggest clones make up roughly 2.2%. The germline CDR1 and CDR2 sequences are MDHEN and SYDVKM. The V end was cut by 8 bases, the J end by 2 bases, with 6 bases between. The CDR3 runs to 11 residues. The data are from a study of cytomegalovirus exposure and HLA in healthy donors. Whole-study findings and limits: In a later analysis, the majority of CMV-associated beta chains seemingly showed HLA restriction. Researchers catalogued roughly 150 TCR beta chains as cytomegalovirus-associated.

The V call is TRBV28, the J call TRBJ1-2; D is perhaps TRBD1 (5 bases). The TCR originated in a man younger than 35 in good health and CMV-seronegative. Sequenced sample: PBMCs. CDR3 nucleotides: TGTGCCAGCTCAGGGAACTATGGCTACACCTTC. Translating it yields CASSGNYGYTF.